The 24 T cell receptor beta chains in this list originate from one sample, sequenced in a study of blood T cells in healthy people across ages. A sample-barcoded 5' primer and a J-beta primer mix were used in a second PCR of roughly 7 to 11 cycles. TCRdb re-called the 5' RACE reads with MiXCR, one entry per CDR3 protein. The sample has more than 800,000 distinct CDR3 sequences, under 35% seen once. The sample was blood. These TCRs come from a woman at least 80 years old in good health.

This clonotype was picked up one time. This sequence may be a read error, since a much larger clone differs from it by one base. The V and J genes are TRBV5-4 and TRBJ2-3, with 8 bases identical to TRBD1. Germline CDR1 SGHNT, CDR2 YYREEE (reference sequence). CDR3 size: 15 residues. The DNA of the CDR3 is TGTACCAGCAGCTTGAACAGGGGGTTGGGAGATACGCAGTATTTT. It codes for CTSSLNRGLGDTQYF.

This clonotype was counted at least ten times. The chain links TRBV7-2 to TRBJ1-2; TRBD1 aligns across 10 bases. V lost 4 bases, J lost 4 bases, and 9 bases stayed unmatched. The CDR3 is 16 amino acids. CDR1 SGHTA and CDR2 FQGNSA come from the germline V gene. The CDR3 region is CASSSTGTGALYGYTF. The CDR3 DNA reads as TGTGCCAGCAGCTCAACCGGGACAGGGGCCCTCTATGGCTACACCTTC.

There are many counts of this clonotype. V usage is TRBV2 and J usage is TRBJ2-5, with 9 bases identical to TRBD2. Germline lookup yields CDR1 SNHLY and CDR2 FYNNEI. V lost 7 bases, J lost 6 bases, and 12 bases stayed unmatched. The CDR3 is 15 residues long. CDR3 coding DNA: TGTGCCAGCAAACGAGGCGGGGGGGAGATGAAGACCCAGTACTTC. This translates into CASKRGGGEMKTQYF.

In its sample, this clonotype was seen a few times. This chain joins TRBV27 and TRBJ2-1; TRBD2 matches 11 bases. Germline trimming cut 6 bases from V and 10 bases from J; bases unmatched to any gene: 14. The CDR3 totals 16 residues. Germline loops: CDR1 MNHEY, CDR2 SMNVEV (reference sequence). CDR3 protein: CASSSFSGGGLGEQFF. The CDR3 nucleotides read TGTGCCAGCAGCTCCTTTAGCGGGGGGGGACTAGGGGAGCAGTTCTTC.

In this sample, this clonotype turned up many times. The chain has TRBV7-2 and TRBJ1-6; the D is unclear. V dropped 6 bases and J dropped 9 bases, with 18 bases sitting between them. This CDR3 has 15 residues. Germline V gene lookup returns CDR1 SGHTA and CDR2 FQGNSA. The CDR3 bases are TGTGCCAGCAGTCGGAAAGACACCTTGGGTTCACCCCTCCACTTT. Translated, it gives CASSRKDTLGSPLHF.

This clonotype was recorded at least ten times. The gene calls are TRBV12-3 or TRBV12-4 and TRBJ2-4; D remains unclear. With 4 bases removed from V and 3 bases from J, the gap between germline ends came to 7 bases. The CDR3 is made up of 13 amino acids. The CDR3 DNA is TGTGCCAGCAGTTCTCTAGTCAAAAACATTCAGTACTTC. It codes for CASSSLVKNIQYF.

This clonotype was picked up a small number of times. The V gene is TRBV18, the J gene TRBJ2-7; 7 bases are a match to TRBD1. In germline, CDR1 is KGHSH, CDR2 LQKENI. V lost 1 base and J lost 3; bases outside the gene matches: 3. The CDR3 totals 14 residues. CDR3 sequence (DNA): TGTGCCAGCTCACCACGGGACAGTGGCTACGAGCAGTACTTC. The encoded protein is CASSPRDSGYEQYF.

This clonotype was found many times. The rearrangement uses TRBV4-3 and TRBJ2-5; D not resolved. CDR1 is LGHNA, CDR2 YSLEER, per germline. This CDR3 region has 13 residues. V lost 5 bases and J lost 5, with 12 bases in between. CDR3 DNA: TGCGCCAGCAGCTTGGGCGTCGGGGAGACCCAGTACTTC. Translating gives CASSLGVGETQYF.

This clonotype was observed a handful of times. CDR3 coding DNA: TGTGCCGGCTACCCGAGACAGCACTACAATGAGCAGTTCTTC. It specifies CAGYPRQHYNEQFF. The chain has TRBV30 and TRBJ2-1; D possibly corresponds to TRBD1 (5 bases). Trimming removed 8 bases from V and 3 bases from J, with 17 bases in between. The CDR3 spans 14 residues. Germline loops: CDR1 GTSNPN, CDR2 SVGIG (reference sequence).

Remarks on this clonotype: This may come from a read error, since a much larger clone is one base off. This chain links TRBV20-1 with TRBJ2-3; D not certain. Germline V gene lookup returns CDR1 DFQATT and CDR2 SNEGSKA (reference sequence). V was shortened by 5 bases and J by 6 bases, with 21 bases between the two germline ends. The CDR3 has 15 amino acids. CDR3 loop: CSASLGILVGDTQYF. The CDR3 nucleotides are TGCAGTGCTTCTTTAGGGATTCTTGTGGGCGATACGCAGTATTTT.

The CDR3 here is CASSLGRTGNTEAFF. CDR3 coding DNA: TGCGCCAGCAGCTTGGGGCGGACGGGGAACACTGAAGCTTTCTTT. The J gene is TRBJ1-1, the V gene TRBV5-1, with D uncertain. The CDR3 has 15 amino acids. The germline CDR1 and CDR2 sequences are SGHRS and YFSETQ. Trimming took 0 bases from V and 1 from J, leaving 10 bases between them.

In its sample, this clonotype was seen a few times. A clone one base away is much larger, so this may be a read error. The chain uses TRBV7-2 and TRBJ2-1; 9 positions agree with TRBD2. The tail of the sequence fits TRBJ2-7 better, so the J call may be wrong. This CDR3 spans 15 amino acids. CDR1 and CDR2 from the germline V gene are SGHTA and FQGNSA. The CDR3 here is CASTYTGTSYNEQYF. For the CDR3, the DNA is TGTGCCAGCACATATACCGGGACTAGCTACAATGAGCAGTACTTC.

This clonotype was seen just once. The chain combines TRBV7-9 with TRBJ1-4; D perhaps matches TRBD1 (5 bases). The V end was cut by 0 bases, the J end by 6 bases, with 20 bases between. The germline CDR1 and CDR2 sequences are SEHNR and FQNEAQ (reference sequence). CDR3 length equals 18 residues. The CDR3: CASSLARGFRQKDEKLFF. The CDR3 nucleotides are TGTGCCAGCAGCTTAGCGCGGGGTTTTAGACAGAAGGATGAAAAACTGTTTTTT.

This clonotype was detected ten times or more. The rearrangement uses TRBV10-3 and TRBJ2-1; the match to TRBD1 covers 9 bases. This CDR3 comprises 15 residues. The J segment lost 7 bases and the V segment lost 6 bases, leaving 10 bases of the junction unmatched. Germline values: CDR1 ENHRY, CDR2 SYGVKD. The CDR3, as DNA: TGTGCCATCAGGGGAGGACCCGGACAGGGGAATGAGCAGTTCTTC. Translating gives CAIRGGPGQGNEQFF.

This clonotype was counted many times. The chain has TRBV6-2 or TRBV6-3 and TRBJ2-1, with a possible D match to TRBD1 (6 bases). Germline V gene lookup returns CDR1 MNHEY and CDR2 SVGEGT. The CDR3 covers 17 residues. V lost 6 bases to trimming and J lost 7 bases, with 25 bases between them. The CDR3 region is CASRTGMGERDRNEQFF. CDR3 in DNA: TGTGCCAGCAGAACAGGGATGGGGGAAAGGGACCGTAATGAGCAGTTCTTC.

This clonotype has a handful of counts. J is TRBJ1-1 and V is TRBV10-3; 7 bases fit TRBD1. Trimming cost V 0 bases and J 0 bases; bases outside gene matches: 7. Germline V gene data show CDR1 as ENHRY and CDR2 as SYGVKD. CDR3 length equals 17 residues. CDR3 loop: CAISESWAGGMNTEAFF. The DNA for the CDR3 is TGTGCCATCAGTGAGTCGTGGGCAGGGGGGATGAACACTGAAGCTTTCTTT.

As for this clonotype: Since a much larger clone is just one base distant, this may be a read error. It is likely a read error, because the conserved phenylalanine at the end of the CDR3 is missing. DNA of the CDR3: TGCGCCAGCAGCCAAGATCTAACAAGGGGGCGCAGTCAGCCCCAGCATGTT. Its translation: CASSQDLTRGRSQPQHV. The J gene is TRBJ1-5, the V gene TRBV4-3, with TRBD1 matching over 7 bases. The CDR3 is 17 amino acids. Germline V gene sequence: CDR1 LGHNA, CDR2 YSLEER. The junction had 11 bases not matched to a gene; V was cut back by 0 bases and J by 6 bases.

This clonotype showed up many times. The rearrangement links TRBV12-3 or TRBV12-4 to TRBJ1-2; weak D call: TRBD1 (6 bases). The CDR3 is 15 amino acids. Trimming shortened V by 5 bases and J by 3 bases, and 16 bases separated the two germline ends. For the CDR3, the DNA is TGTGCCAGCAGTACAGGACCCAGGACAGACTATGGCTACACCTTC. It specifies CASSTGPRTDYGYTF.

A word on this clonotype: This may arise from a read error, as a much more abundant clone is one base away. The chain links TRBV2 to TRBJ2-3; TRBD2 matches at 8 bases. This CDR3 comprises 15 residues. CDR1 is SNHLY and CDR2 is FYNNEI in the germline V gene. V lost 5 bases, J lost 4 bases, and 8 bases stayed unmatched. DNA of the CDR3: TGTGCCAGCAGTCGGCGGGGGGAGATCGCAGATACGCAGTATTTT. It is translated as CASSRRGEIADTQYF.

This clonotype was seen only once. The J gene is TRBJ2-5, the V gene TRBV6-5; TRBD2 matches 8 bases. Germline V CDR1 and CDR2: MNHEY, SVGAGI. The V and J ends lost 0 bases and 1 base, in that order; junction bases with no gene match: 7. The CDR3 consists of 17 residues. The CDR3 coding sequence is TGTGCCAGCAGTTACTCGTGGTCTAGCGGGCCCCAAGAGACCCAGTACTTC. Amino acids: CASSYSWSSGPQETQYF.

V usage is TRBV20-1 and J usage is TRBJ1-4; no clear D. The CDR3 totals 14 residues. Trimming removed 0 bases from V and 0 bases from J, with 5 bases in between. The germline CDR1 and CDR2 sequences are DFQATT and SNEGSKA (reference sequence). CDR3 amino acids: CSAREEATNEKLFF. CDR3 DNA sequence: TGCAGTGCTAGAGAGGAGGCAACTAATGAAAAACTGTTTTTT.

This chain links TRBV30 with TRBJ2-4; tentative D call: TRBD2 (6 bases). CDR1 and CDR2 from the germline V gene are GTSNPN and SVGIG (reference sequence). With 3 bases removed from V and 0 bases from J, the gap between germline ends came to 12 bases. The CDR3 length is 15 residues. Here the CDR3 DNA reads TGTGCCTGGAGGAGCAGGGACTTAGCCAAAAACATTCAGTACTTC. Amino acids: CAWRSRDLAKNIQYF.

This clonotype was seen a handful of times. The chain combines TRBV4-3 with TRBJ1-1; 7 bases fit TRBD1. Germline trimming cut 2 bases from V and 4 bases from J; bases unmatched to any gene: 4. The CDR3 is 14 amino acids. CDR1 is LGHNA and CDR2 is YSLEER in the germline V gene. CDR3 sequence reads: CASSQLYRGTEAFF. Written as DNA, the CDR3 is TGCGCCAGCAGCCAACTTTACAGGGGCACTGAAGCTTTCTTT.

This clonotype showed up just a few times. This chain uses TRBV28 with TRBJ1-5; D might be TRBD1 (5 bases). CDR1 MDHEN and CDR2 SYDVKM come from the germline V gene. The CDR3 is 14 amino acids. V lost 5 bases and J 5 bases, leaving 13 bases between the germline ends. The CDR3 sequence: CASSPYVGDQPQHF. The CDR3 DNA reads TGTGCCAGCAGTCCCTATGTGGGGGATCAGCCCCAGCATTTT.